The 12 T cell receptor beta chains below all came from one sample that was sequenced in a study of CD8 T cells in ankylosing spondylitis. TCRdb reanalysed the 5' RACE reads using MiXCR and keeps one entry per CDR3 protein. The sample yields approximately 150,000 distinct CDR3 sequences, approximately 44% seen once. Sequencing input: synovial fluid, either unsorted or a sorted T cell fraction (not recorded which). The receptors were sampled from a male donor with ankylosing spondylitis.

The chain couples TRBV18 to TRBJ2-7; D gene unclear. Germline V CDR1 and CDR2: KGHSH, LQKENI. Trimming left V 3 bases short and J 9 bases short, with 12 bases between. This CDR3 spans 12 amino acids. The CDR3: CASSPRWWGQYF. Here the CDR3 DNA reads TGTGCCAGCTCACCCCGTTGGTGGGGGCAGTACTTC.

This clonotype appeared many times. This chain's CDR3 is CASSLDGRGADTQYF. CDR3 in DNA: TGTGCCAGCAGCTTAGACGGGAGGGGGGCAGATACGCAGTATTTT. This chain links TRBV7-2 with TRBJ2-3; 8 bases are a match to TRBD2. The CDR3 sequence is 15 residues long. Looked up from germline, CDR1 is SGHTA and CDR2 is FQGNSA. The trim removed 1 base at V and 4 bases at J, leaving 4 bases unmatched.

Many counts were recorded for this clonotype. This chain links TRBV12-3 or TRBV12-4 with TRBJ2-2; a weak D match, TRBD1 (5 bases). Trimming pared 1 base from V and 2 bases from J, leaving 8 bases between. The CDR3 has 15 residues. The CDR3 spells CASSLGGLNTGELFF. CDR3 DNA sequence: TGTGCCAGCAGTTTAGGGGGCCTAAACACCGGGGAGCTGTTTTTT.

This clonotype was seen once. This chain joins TRBV5-1 and TRBJ2-3; either TRBD1 or TRBD2 may fit D (5 bases each). The CDR3 totals 16 residues. Trimming shortened V by 6 bases and J by 2 bases, and 19 bases separated the two germline ends. CDR1 and CDR2 (germline): SGHRS, YFSETQ. The CDR3 here is CASNPGPGSFTDTQYF. The CDR3 coding sequence is TGCGCCAGCAACCCGGGGCCGGGGAGCTTCACAGATACGCAGTATTTT.

This rearrangement joins TRBV7-2 to TRBJ2-1; TRBD2 is a possible D gene (6 bases). V lost 5 bases to trimming and J lost 10 bases, with 18 bases between them. Germline CDR1 and CDR2: SGHTA and FQGNSA. CDR3 size: 14 residues. CDR3 amino acids: CASSQYKAREEQFF. The CDR3 DNA reads TGTGCCAGCAGCCAATACAAGGCCCGGGAGGAGCAGTTCTTC.

The rearrangement joins TRBV4-1 to TRBJ2-1; 9 nucleotides line up with TRBD1. CDR3 length: 15 residues. Trimming at V came to 0 bases and at J to 6 bases, leaving 3 bases not matched to a gene. From germline, CDR1 is MGHRA and CDR2 YSYEKL. CDR3 region: CASSQDWDRVNEQFF. The CDR3 nucleotides are TGCGCCAGCAGCCAAGATTGGGACAGGGTCAATGAGCAGTTCTTC.

V is TRBV18 and J is TRBJ2-3; tentatively, D is TRBD1 (5 bases). V was clipped by 6 bases and J by 3 bases, with 13 bases between them. Looked up from germline, CDR1 is KGHSH and CDR2 is LQKENI. The CDR3 totals 14 residues. CDR3 coding DNA: TGTGCCAGCTCGCGTAGGGGCAGGACAGATACGCAGTATTTT. Residues: CASSRRGRTDTQYF. Filled out from reference TRBV18 and TRBJ2-3, the complete variable domain reads NAGVMQNPRHLVRRRGQEARLRCSPMKGHSHVYWYRQLPEEGLKFMVYLQKENIIDESGMPKERFSAEFPKEGPSILRIQQVVRGDSAAYFCASSRRGRTDTQYFGPGTRLTVL.

The rearrangement links TRBV28 to TRBJ2-1, with 9 positions matching TRBD2. CDR1 and CDR2 (germline): MDHEN, SYDVKM. With 1 base clipped from V and 15 bases from J, the junction kept 10 bases outside the gene matches. The CDR3 runs 14 residues. The CDR3 DNA reads as TGTGCCAGCAGTTTATCCTCCGATAGCGGGAGAGGGTTCTTC. It codes for CASSLSSDSGRGFF.

The chain joins TRBV27 to TRBJ1-1, with D unclear. The germline gives CDR1 MNHEY, CDR2 SMNVEV (reference sequence). CDR3 length: 14 residues. V lost 2 bases, J lost 13 bases, and 20 bases lay in between. CDR3 amino acids: CASSLEGRTLKLFF. CDR3 bases: TGTGCCAGCAGTTTAGAAGGAAGAACACTGAAGCTTTTCTTT.

This clonotype appeared many times. The rearrangement joins TRBV20-1 to TRBJ1-1, with 7 bases identical to TRBD1. V trimming: 0 bases; J trimming: 5 bases; junction bases outside the gene matches: 6. The CDR3 is 14 amino acids. Germline CDR1 and CDR2: DFQATT and SNEGSKA (reference sequence). CDR3 in DNA: TGCAGTGCTAGAGAAGACAGGGATTTTACTGAAGCTTTCTTT. It codes for CSAREDRDFTEAFF.

The chain links TRBV4-1 to TRBJ1-5; the D is unclear. The CDR3 runs to 15 residues. The germline V gene encodes CDR1 MGHRA and CDR2 YSYEKL. V lost 3 bases and J 0 bases, leaving 9 bases between the germline ends. Here the CDR3 DNA reads TGCGCCAGCAGCCAGGCGCCCTATAGCAATCAGCCCCAGCATTTT. Its translation is CASSQAPYSNQPQHF.

The chain is built from TRBV30 and TRBJ1-1; D not resolved. CDR1 is GTSNPN, CDR2 SVGIG, per germline (reference sequence). This CDR3 has 14 amino acids. Trimming took off 0 bases at V and 1 base at J, with 9 bases between the two ends. DNA of the CDR3: TGTGCCTGGAGTGTAGAGTGGGGGAACACTGAAGCTTTCTTT. Translated, it gives CAWSVEWGNTEAFF.